This is a list of T cell receptor beta chains from one sample in a study of blood T cells in healthy people across ages. TCRdb used MiXCR to reprocess the 5' RACE reads, holding one entry per CDR3 protein. The sample shows about 1.4 million distinct CDR3 sequences, almost 60% of them seen only once. The sample consisted of blood. These receptors came from a man aged 18-30 years in good health. Both conserved end residues are part of each CDR3. The D gene is left open where the match is weak. A clone size is listed for some rows: how often the clone was seen (once, few, many), or a class if it is expanded.

d_gene: NA; abundance: NA; j_gene: TRBJ1-5; v_gene: TRBV4-1; CDR3nt: TGCGCCAGCAGCCAAGGAATGTCTAGCAATCAGCCCCAGCATTTT; CDR3aa: CASSQGMSSNQPQHF
d_gene: NA; abundance: NA; j_gene: TRBJ2-7; v_gene: TRBV20-1; CDR3nt: TGCAGTGCTAGGGACGGGACAACTTTTTACGAGCAGTACTTC; CDR3aa: CSARDGTTFYEQYF
d_gene: TRBD1; abundance: NA; j_gene: TRBJ1-6; v_gene: TRBV6-5; CDR3nt: TGTGCTAGCAGAGGACAGGGGGGAAAAGGTTCACCCCTCCACTTT; CDR3aa: CASRGQGGKGSPLHF
d_gene: TRBD1; abundance: NA; j_gene: TRBJ1-2; v_gene: TRBV6-5; CDR3nt: TGTGCCAGCACCTCCCTCTACAGGGGCACTATTGGCTACACCTTC; CDR3aa: CASTSLYRGTIGYTF
d_gene: TRBD2; abundance: few; j_gene: TRBJ2-7; v_gene: TRBV11-2; CDR3nt: TGTGCCAGCAGCCGGGGGGACTACGAGCAGTACTTC; CDR3aa: CASSRGDYEQYF
d_gene: NA; abundance: NA; j_gene: TRBJ1-2; v_gene: TRBV15; CDR3nt: TGTGCCACCAGCAGAGAACCAGGCCTAGCTTCTTGGGGCTACACCTTC; CDR3aa: CATSREPGLASWGYTF
d_gene: NA; abundance: once; j_gene: TRBJ2-7; v_gene: TRBV20-1; CDR3nt: TGCAGTGCTAGAGATCCAGGGGCGGCCTACGAGCAGTACTTC; CDR3aa: CSARDPGAAYEQYF
d_gene: TRBD1; abundance: NA; j_gene: TRBJ1-4; v_gene: TRBV4-1; CDR3nt: TGCGCCAGCAGCCCCAAGACAGGGGTTAATGAAAAACTGTTTTTT; CDR3aa: CASSPKTGVNEKLFF
d_gene: NA; abundance: few; j_gene: TRBJ1-1; v_gene: TRBV29-1; CDR3nt: TGCAGCGCCCTTAGAGGGGCTGAAGCTTTCTTT; CDR3aa: CSALRGAEAFF
d_gene: TRBD2; abundance: NA; j_gene: TRBJ2-1; v_gene: TRBV7-7; CDR3nt: TGTGCCAGCAGCTTAAATCGGGAGGGCCGCAATGAGCAGTTCTTC; CDR3aa: CASSLNREGRNEQFF
d_gene: TRBD2; abundance: NA; j_gene: TRBJ2-1; v_gene: TRBV10-3; CDR3nt: TGTGCCATCGGTGCAGTCGAGCGGGGGGGCGACCGTTACAATGAGCAGTTCTTC; CDR3aa: CAIGAVERGGDRYNEQFF
d_gene: NA; abundance: NA; j_gene: TRBJ2-7; v_gene: TRBV27; CDR3nt: TGTGCCAGCAGTTTATTATGGGACGGCCGCCTCGAGCAGTACTTC; CDR3aa: CASSLLWDGRLEQYF
d_gene: NA; abundance: NA; j_gene: TRBJ2-3; v_gene: TRBV20-1; CDR3nt: TGCAGTGCCAGTATCGGGCGGGAACCTCCAGATACGCAGTATTTT; CDR3aa: CSASIGREPPDTQYF
d_gene: TRBD1; abundance: few; j_gene: TRBJ1-2; v_gene: TRBV29-1; CDR3nt: TGCAGCGTTGAAGAGTGGATGACAGGGGGTCTCTATGGCTACACCTTC; CDR3aa: CSVEEWMTGGLYGYTF
d_gene: NA; abundance: NA; j_gene: TRBJ2-7; v_gene: TRBV5-8; CDR3nt: TGTGCCAGCAGCGCCAAACAGGGCTTCGAGCAGTACTTC; CDR3aa: CASSAKQGFEQYF